This T cell receptor beta chain was sequenced for a study of beta chain features in type 1 diabetes. Overall study findings and caveats: Patients with Type 1 diabetes showed moderately but significantly shorter TCRB CDR3s in all four CD4+ subsets. Possible PCR preference for shorter templates applied equally to patients and controls.

This clone appeared a few times. Its antigen is as yet unknown. cDNA synthesis used the whole RNA isolate, giving expressed TCRB sequences. Here immunoSEQ multiplex PCR was the method, and the copy in TCRdb shows in-frame clones only, minus some. This sample carries about 16,000 clones, roughly 56% of them seen once, and the ten largest clones take about 0.42%. This CDR3 comprises 16 residues. Trimming took off 1 base at V and 4 bases at J, with 14 bases between the two ends. Germline V gene sequence: CDR1 SGHTA, CDR2 FQGNSA. Each of the CD4+ naive, central memory, regulatory and stem cell-like memory populations was sorted via CD45RO/CCR7/CD25/CD127/CD95/CD27.

The sequence was collected from a woman aged 18-29 years in good health. The V and J genes are TRBV7-2 and TRBJ2-1; D is perhaps TRBD2 (6 bases). Sequenced: stem cell memory CD4+ T cells from blood. The CDR3 DNA reads TGTGCCAGCAGCTTAGTTGGCGGGACCGTTTACAATGAGCAGTTCTTC. It translates to CASSLVGGTVYNEQFF.